The 25 T cell receptor beta chains in this list originate from one sample, sequenced in a study of brain T cells in children with intractable seizures. Clones were read by immunoSEQ multiplex PCR, and TCRdb kept only the in-frame ones, dropping some. Here the sample spans under 45,000 clones, around 90% being singletons. The material was peripheral blood, obtained at surgery. These receptor sequences come from a girl aged 2 to 10 with tuberous sclerosis and intractable seizures.

J is TRBJ1-4 and V is TRBV5-1, with 7 bases lining up with TRBD1. The CDR3 consists of 16 residues. The germline gives CDR1 SGHRS, CDR2 YFSETQ. The ends lost 3 bases at V and 7 bases at J; junction bases unmatched: 12. The CDR3 DNA reads TGCGCCAGCAGCTCGGCGTTGGGGACAGCCTTTGAAAAACTGTTTTTT. Its protein product is CASSSALGTAFEKLFF.

V gene TRBV15 combines with J gene TRBJ1-5; no clear D. Trimming removed 5 bases from V and 6 bases from J, with 14 bases in between. Germline lookup yields CDR1 LNHNV and CDR2 YYDKDF (reference sequence). The CDR3 has 14 amino acids. The CDR3 DNA reads as TGTGCCACCAGCGGGCGGGATCTCATTCAGCCCCAGCATTTT. The encoded protein is CATSGRDLIQPQHF.

V usage is TRBV29-1 and J usage is TRBJ1-3; no clear D. This CDR3 is 12 amino acids long. Trimming shortened V by 2 bases and J by 4 bases, and 6 bases separated the two germline ends. CDR1 is SQVTM, CDR2 ANQGSEA, per germline. The CDR3 is CSVEHNGNTIYF. The DNA for the CDR3 is TGCAGCGTTGAACATAACGGAAACACCATATATTTT.

This clone occurred once. The rearrangement links TRBV7-2 to TRBJ2-5; 15 positions agree with TRBD2. Germline loops: CDR1 SGHTA, CDR2 FQGNSA. This CDR3 contains 17 residues. V was clipped by 5 bases and J by 5 bases; unmatched bases: 9. Written as DNA, the CDR3 is TGTGCCAGCAGCCCACGGACTAGCGGGGGGGCGAGGGAGACCCAGTACTTC. This codes for CASSPRTSGGARETQYF.

V is TRBV21-1 and J is TRBJ2-3; the table's D call, TRBD1, was not checked against the DNA. TRBV21-1 is reported as a pseudogene. The CDR3 contains 17 residues. CDR3 sequence: CASSKDSYRKSTDTQYF. In DNA form, the CDR3 reads TGTGCCAGCAGCAAAGACAGCTACCGGAAAAGCACAGATACGCAGTATTTT.

This clone was seen only a few times. V gene TRBV5-1 combines with J gene TRBJ1-1; D is undetermined. The CDR3 has 17 amino acids. Looked up from germline, CDR1 is SGHRS and CDR2 is YFSETQ. Trimming removed 0 bases from V and 1 base from J, with 16 bases in between. The CDR3 DNA reads TGCGCCAGCAGCTTGGAATGGTTCTCACCAACGAACACTGAAGCTTTCTTT. It encodes CASSLEWFSPTNTEAFF. Together with reference TRBV5-1 and TRBJ1-1, the CDR3 gives the full variable domain: KAGVTQTPRYLIKTRGQQVTLSCSPISGHRSVSWYQQTPGQGLQFLFEYFSETQRNKGNFPGRFSGRQFSNSRSEMNVSTLELGDSALYLCASSLEWFSPTNTEAFFGQGTRLTVV.

The rearrangement links TRBV19 to TRBJ2-1; TRBD1 agrees at 8 bases. Germline trimming cut 5 bases from V and 5 bases from J; bases unmatched to any gene: 2. The length of the CDR3 is 13 residues. Germline-derived CDR1 and CDR2 are LNHDA and SQIVND (reference sequence). The CDR3 coding sequence is TGTGCCAGTAGTGACAGGGGTCACAATGAGCAGTTCTTC. Protein product: CASSDRGHNEQFF.

J is TRBJ1-1 and V is TRBV30, with D possibly being TRBD1 (5 bases). CDR1 and CDR2 (germline): GTSNPN, SVGIG (reference sequence). The CDR3 runs 14 residues. Trimming removed 0 bases at V and 3 bases at J, with 11 bases between. CDR3 loop: CAWSVNRLYTEAFF. The CDR3 region has the DNA TGTGCCTGGAGTGTTAACAGGCTATACACTGAAGCTTTCTTT.

This clone was recorded a few times. The V gene is TRBV15, the J gene TRBJ1-3; D gene uncertain. The CDR3 consists of 16 residues. Germline V gives CDR1 LNHNV, CDR2 YYDKDF (reference sequence). V was shortened by 0 bases and J by 0 bases, with 9 bases between the two germline ends. CDR3 DNA sequence: TGTGCCACCAGCAGAGATTCGGGGAGCTCTGGAAACACCATATATTTT. Its translation is CATSRDSGSSGNTIYF.

This clone rates as large (0.1 to 1%). The chain couples TRBV5-1 to TRBJ2-7; 7 bases map to TRBD2. CDR1 SGHRS and CDR2 YFSETQ come from the germline V gene. Trimming took 0 bases from V and 6 from J; bases not matched to a gene: 9. This CDR3 is 15 amino acids long. The CDR3 region has the DNA TGCGCCAGCAGCTTGGCGGGAGGATCCCTCTCCGAGCAGTACGTC. Its translation: CASSLAGGSLSEQYV.

V and J are TRBV28 and TRBJ1-5, with 7 bases identical to TRBD1. The germline gives CDR1 MDHEN, CDR2 SYDVKM. The CDR3 length is 13 residues. The J segment lost 4 bases and the V segment lost 5 bases, leaving 2 bases of the junction unmatched. CDR3 protein: CASSRGQNQPQHF. CDR3 nucleotide sequence: TGTGCCAGCAGTAGGGGGCAGAATCAGCCCCAGCATTTT.

This clone was detected only once. The chain carries TRBV19 and TRBJ1-1; TRBD1 aligns across 10 bases. CDR3 length: 14 residues. The V segment lost 1 base and the J segment 4 bases; nucleotides outside the gene matches: 0. Germline V gives CDR1 LNHDA, CDR2 SQIVND (reference sequence). CDR3 region: CASSIGQGATEAFF. In nucleotides, the CDR3 is TGTGCCAGTAGTATAGGACAGGGGGCCACTGAAGCTTTCTTT.

The chain has TRBV6-4 and TRBJ1-2; the D is unclear. The V and J ends lost 4 bases and 2 bases respectively, with 8 bases between them. The germline V gene has CDR1 MRHNA and CDR2 SNTAGT. This CDR3 region has 13 residues. Written as DNA, the CDR3 is TGTGCCAGCAGTGTTGGGCAGAACTATGGCTACACCTTC. This codes for CASSVGQNYGYTF.

The J gene is TRBJ2-2, the V gene TRBV14; possible D gene TRBD2, 7 bases. Germline values: CDR1 SGHDN, CDR2 FVKESK. Trimming shortened V by 1 base and J by 6 bases, and 12 bases separated the two germline ends. The CDR3 runs 15 residues. The CDR3 reads CASSQVRGRAGELFF. Written as DNA, the CDR3 is TGTGCCAGCAGCCAAGTGCGGGGGCGGGCCGGGGAGCTGTTTTTT.

The CDR3 loop is CSVPGDRGLNTEAFF. CDR3 nucleotides: TGCAGCGTCCCGGGGGACAGGGGACTGAACACTGAAGCTTTCTTT. This chain connects TRBV29-1 to TRBJ1-1, with 10 bases matching TRBD1. V gave up 6 bases and J gave up 0 bases; unmatched junction bases: 7. Germline loops: CDR1 SQVTM, CDR2 ANQGSEA. CDR3 size: 15 residues.

The chain joins TRBV14 to TRBJ1-1, with D perhaps TRBD1 (5 bases). V was trimmed by 4 bases and J by 3 bases, leaving 9 bases between them. The CDR3 has 13 amino acids. Germline CDR1 SGHDN, CDR2 FVKESK. CDR3 nucleotide sequence: TGTGCCAGCAGCCGGACAACCTACACTGAAGCTTTCTTT. This translates into CASSRTTYTEAFF.

The chain joins TRBV19 to TRBJ2-3, with TRBD2 as a possible D gene (5 bases). CDR1 and CDR2 (germline): LNHDA, SQIVND (reference sequence). V lost 5 bases and J 2 bases, leaving 11 bases between the germline ends. This CDR3 spans 14 amino acids. The CDR3 DNA reads TGTGCCAGTAGTCCGACGGGATTCACAGATACGCAGTATTTT. This translates into CASSPTGFTDTQYF.

The chain links TRBV5-4 to TRBJ2-1; perhaps D is TRBD1 or TRBD2 (5 bases each). The CDR3 loop spans 15 amino acids. V was trimmed by 0 bases and J by 2 bases, leaving 9 bases between them. Germline values: CDR1 SGHNT, CDR2 YYREEE (reference sequence). CDR3 in DNA: TGTGCCAGCAGCTTGGACGGGGCAGCCTACAATGAGCAGTTCTTC. Amino acids: CASSLDGAAYNEQFF.

With regard to this clone: The germline gene is not matched at one end of the junction; a read error may be the cause. The chain employs TRBV2 and TRBJ2-5, with 10 positions matching TRBD1. The CDR3 covers 15 residues. Looked up from germline, CDR1 is SNHLY and CDR2 is FYNNEI. This CDR3 is CASREDRGRKETQYF. DNA of the CDR3: TGTGCCAGCAGAGAAGACAGGGGGCGTAAAGAGACCCAGTACTTC. Looking up the rest from reference TRBV2 and TRBJ2-5 gives the full variable domain: EPEVTQTPSHQVTQMGQEVILRCVPISNHLYFYWYRQILGQKVEFLVSFYNNEISEKSEIFDDQFSVERPDGSNFTLKIRSTKLEDSAMYFCASREDRGRKETQYFGPGTRLLVL.

The rearrangement joins TRBV7-6 to TRBJ1-5; D ambiguous. Germline CDR1 SGHVS, CDR2 FNYEAQ. The CDR3 loop spans 14 amino acids. V gave up 0 bases and J gave up 0 bases, with 3 bases separating them. The CDR3 protein is CASSLAPSNQPQHF. Here the CDR3 DNA reads TGTGCCAGCAGCTTAGCTCCTAGCAATCAGCCCCAGCATTTT. The complete variable domain, with remaining parts taken from reference TRBV7-6 and TRBJ1-5, reads GAGVSQSPRYKVTKRGQDVALRCDPISGHVSLYWYRQALGQGPEFLTYFNYEAQQDKSGLPNDRFSAERPEGSISTLTIQRTEQRDSAMYRCASSLAPSNQPQHFGDGTRLSIL.

This chain connects TRBV14 to TRBJ2-6; D might be TRBD1 or TRBD2, each matching 5 bases. Germline V lookup: CDR1 SGHDN, CDR2 FVKESK. V shed 4 bases and J shed 3 bases, with 13 bases lying between them. The CDR3 runs to 16 residues. The CDR3 sequence: CASSPLRGGGANVLTF. CDR3 DNA: TGTGCCAGCAGCCCCCTGAGGGGCGGTGGGGCCAACGTCCTGACTTTC.

The chain joins TRBV6-5 to TRBJ1-5, with unresolved D. Trimming shortened V by 0 bases and J by 3 bases, and 9 bases separated the two germline ends. CDR3 length equals 15 residues. The germline CDR1 and CDR2 sequences are MNHEY and SVGAGI. Written as DNA, the CDR3 is TGTGCCAGCAGTTACTCGGGCAGAGACAATCAGCCCCAGCATTTT. This sequence encodes CASSYSGRDNQPQHF.

This rearrangement joins TRBV5-1 to TRBJ1-3; D unresolved. Germline V CDR1 and CDR2: SGHRS, YFSETQ. The CDR3 length is 13 residues. Trimming removed 7 bases at V and 0 bases at J, with 8 bases between. CDR3 coding DNA: TGCGCCAGCGGTCCCAGCTCTGGAAACACCATATATTTT. This encodes CASGPSSGNTIYF.

This clone was seen a few times. This CDR3 reads CAWSRRRESSYNSPLHF. Written as DNA, the CDR3 is TGTGCCTGGAGCCGACGACGGGAGAGCTCCTATAATTCACCCCTCCACTTT. The chain combines TRBV30 with TRBJ1-6; no clear D gene. The germline V gene has CDR1 GTSNPN and CDR2 SVGIG (reference sequence). The CDR3 loop spans 17 amino acids. Trimming removed 3 bases from V and 0 bases from J, with 15 bases in between.

This clone occurred a few times. The gene calls are TRBV19 and TRBJ1-6; no reliable D call. The CDR3 sequence is 13 residues long. V dropped 4 bases and J dropped 8 bases, with 9 bases sitting between them. Germline V gene sequence: CDR1 LNHDA, CDR2 SQIVND (reference sequence). The DNA for the CDR3 is TGTGCCAGTAGTACCTGGAGCGATTCACCCCTCCACTTT. Translation: CASSTWSDSPLHF.